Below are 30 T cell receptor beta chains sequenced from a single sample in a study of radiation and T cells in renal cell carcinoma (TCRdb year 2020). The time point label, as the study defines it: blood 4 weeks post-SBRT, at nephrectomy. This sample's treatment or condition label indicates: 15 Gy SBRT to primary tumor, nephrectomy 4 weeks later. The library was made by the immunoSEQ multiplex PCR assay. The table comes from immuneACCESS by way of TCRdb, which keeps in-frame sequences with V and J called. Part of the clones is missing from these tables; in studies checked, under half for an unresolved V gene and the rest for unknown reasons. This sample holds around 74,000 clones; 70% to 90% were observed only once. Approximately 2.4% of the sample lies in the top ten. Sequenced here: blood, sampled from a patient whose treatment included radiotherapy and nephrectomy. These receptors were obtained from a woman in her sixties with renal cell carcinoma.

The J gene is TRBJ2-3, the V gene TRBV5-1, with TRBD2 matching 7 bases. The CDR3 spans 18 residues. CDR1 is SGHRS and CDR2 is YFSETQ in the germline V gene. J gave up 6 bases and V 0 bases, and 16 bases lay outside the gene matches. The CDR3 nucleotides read TGCGCCAGCAGCTTGGAAATAGCGGCTAGCGGTAATACCGATACGCAGTATTTT. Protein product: CASSLEIAASGNTDTQYF. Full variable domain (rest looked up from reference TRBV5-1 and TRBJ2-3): KAGVTQTPRYLIKTRGQQVTLSCSPISGHRSVSWYQQTPGQGLQFLFEYFSETQRNKGNFPGRFSGRQFSNSRSEMNVSTLELGDSALYLCASSLEIAASGNTDTQYFGPGTRLTVL.

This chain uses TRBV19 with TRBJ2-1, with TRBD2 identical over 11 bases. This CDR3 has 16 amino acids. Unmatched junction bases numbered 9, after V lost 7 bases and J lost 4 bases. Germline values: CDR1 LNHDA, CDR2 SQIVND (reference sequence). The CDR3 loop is CASTTLLAGGYNEQFF. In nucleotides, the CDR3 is TGTGCCAGTACCACTCTTTTAGCGGGAGGGTACAATGAGCAGTTCTTC.

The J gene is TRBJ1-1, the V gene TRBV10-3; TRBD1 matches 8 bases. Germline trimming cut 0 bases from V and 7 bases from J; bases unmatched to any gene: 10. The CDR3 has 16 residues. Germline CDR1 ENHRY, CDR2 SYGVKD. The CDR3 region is CAISESTGRGLGEAFF. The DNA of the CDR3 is TGTGCCATCAGTGAGTCAACGGGCAGGGGGCTTGGTGAAGCTTTCTTT.

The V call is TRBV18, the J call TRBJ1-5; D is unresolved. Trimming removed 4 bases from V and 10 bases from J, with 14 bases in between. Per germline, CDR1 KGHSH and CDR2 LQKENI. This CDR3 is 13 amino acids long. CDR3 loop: CASSLGPSEPQHF. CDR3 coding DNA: TGTGCCAGCTCACTAGGACCCTCAGAACCCCAGCATTTT. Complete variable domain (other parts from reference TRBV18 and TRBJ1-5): NAGVMQNPRHLVRRRGQEARLRCSPMKGHSHVYWYRQLPEEGLKFMVYLQKENIIDESGMPKERFSAEFPKEGPSILRIQQVVRGDSAAYFCASSLGPSEPQHFGDGTRLSIL.

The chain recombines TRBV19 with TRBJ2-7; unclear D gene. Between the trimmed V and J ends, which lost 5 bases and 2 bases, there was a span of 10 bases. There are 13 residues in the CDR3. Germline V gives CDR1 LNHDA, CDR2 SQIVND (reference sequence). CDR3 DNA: TGTGCCAGTAGTCCGTCTTATCCCTACGAGCAGTACTTC. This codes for CASSPSYPYEQYF.

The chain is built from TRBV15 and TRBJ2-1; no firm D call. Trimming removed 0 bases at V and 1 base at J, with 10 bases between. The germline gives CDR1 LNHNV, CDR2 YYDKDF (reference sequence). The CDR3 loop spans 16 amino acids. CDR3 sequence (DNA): TGTGCCACCAGCAGAGATCGGGCGGTGTCCTACAATGAGCAGTTCTTC. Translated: CATSRDRAVSYNEQFF.

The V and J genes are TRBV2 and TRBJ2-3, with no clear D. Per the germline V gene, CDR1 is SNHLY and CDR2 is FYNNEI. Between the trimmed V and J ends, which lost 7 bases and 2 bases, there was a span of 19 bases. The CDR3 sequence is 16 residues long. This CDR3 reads CASKVGPLSYTDTQYF. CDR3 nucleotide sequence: TGTGCCAGCAAAGTCGGGCCCCTATCCTACACAGATACGCAGTATTTT.

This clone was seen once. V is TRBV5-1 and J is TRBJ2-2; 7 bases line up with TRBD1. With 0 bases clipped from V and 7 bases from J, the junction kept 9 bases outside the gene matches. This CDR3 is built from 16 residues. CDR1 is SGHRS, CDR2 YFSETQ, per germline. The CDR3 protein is CASSLVGTDPIGELFF. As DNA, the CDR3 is TGCGCCAGCAGCTTGGTGGGGACAGACCCGATCGGGGAGCTGTTTTTT.

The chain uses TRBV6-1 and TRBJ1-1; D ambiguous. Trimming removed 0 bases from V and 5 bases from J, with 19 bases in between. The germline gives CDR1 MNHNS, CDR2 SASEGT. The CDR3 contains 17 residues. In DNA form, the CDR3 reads TGTGCCAGCAGTGAAGCTGCGGGAGCTAGATCGAGGACTGAAGCTTTCTTT. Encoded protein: CASSEAAGARSRTEAFF.

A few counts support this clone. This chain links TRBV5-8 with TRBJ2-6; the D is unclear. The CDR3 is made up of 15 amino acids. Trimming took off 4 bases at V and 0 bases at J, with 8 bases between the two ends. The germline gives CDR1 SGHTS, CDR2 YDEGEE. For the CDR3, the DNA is TGTGCCAGCAGCCCCGCCGGCTCTGGGGCCAACGTCCTGACTTTC. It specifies CASSPAGSGANVLTF.

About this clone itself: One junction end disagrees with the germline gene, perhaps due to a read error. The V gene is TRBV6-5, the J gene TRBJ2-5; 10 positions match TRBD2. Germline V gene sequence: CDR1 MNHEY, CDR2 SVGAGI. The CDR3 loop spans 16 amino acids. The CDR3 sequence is CASSYGPAGGQGTQYF. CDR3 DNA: TGTGCCAGCAGTTACGGGCCAGCGGGAGGGCAAGGGACCCAGTACTTC.

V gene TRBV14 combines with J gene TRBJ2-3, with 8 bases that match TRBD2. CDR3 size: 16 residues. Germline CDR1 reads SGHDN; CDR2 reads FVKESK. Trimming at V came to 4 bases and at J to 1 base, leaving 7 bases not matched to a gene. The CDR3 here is CASSPSTGGGTDTQYF. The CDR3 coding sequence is TGTGCCAGCAGCCCCTCGACGGGAGGGGGCACAGATACGCAGTATTTT. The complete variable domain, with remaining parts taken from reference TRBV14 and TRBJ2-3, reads EAGVTQFPSHSVIEKGQTVTLRCDPISGHDNLYWYRRVMGKEIKFLLHFVKESKQDESGMPNNRFLAERTGGTYSTLKVQPAELEDSGVYFCASSPSTGGGTDTQYFGPGTRLTVL.

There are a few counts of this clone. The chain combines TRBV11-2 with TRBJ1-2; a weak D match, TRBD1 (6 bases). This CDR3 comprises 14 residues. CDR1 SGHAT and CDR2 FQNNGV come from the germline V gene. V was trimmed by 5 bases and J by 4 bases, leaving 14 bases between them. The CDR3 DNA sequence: TGTGCCAGCAGCCATAATCAGGGGACCTATGGCTACACCTTC. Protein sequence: CASSHNQGTYGYTF.

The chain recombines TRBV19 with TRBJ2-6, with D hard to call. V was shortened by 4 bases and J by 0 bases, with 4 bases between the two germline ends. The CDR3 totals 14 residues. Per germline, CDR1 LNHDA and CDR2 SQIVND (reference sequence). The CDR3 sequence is CASSRSSGANVLTF. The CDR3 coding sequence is TGTGCCAGTAGTAGGAGCTCTGGGGCCAACGTCCTGACTTTC.

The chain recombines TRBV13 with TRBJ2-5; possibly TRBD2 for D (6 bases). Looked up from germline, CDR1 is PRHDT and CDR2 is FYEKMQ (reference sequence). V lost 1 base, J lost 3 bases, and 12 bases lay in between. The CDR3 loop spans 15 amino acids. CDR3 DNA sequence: TGTGCCAGCAGCTTAGTCTCCGGCGGGGAAGAGACCCAGTACTTC. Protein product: CASSLVSGGEETQYF.

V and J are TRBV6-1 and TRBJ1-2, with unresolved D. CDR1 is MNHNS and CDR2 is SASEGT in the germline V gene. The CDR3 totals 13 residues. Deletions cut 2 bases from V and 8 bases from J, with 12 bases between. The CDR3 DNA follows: TGTGCCAGCAGTGAAATCGGTGGCGACGGCTACACCTTC. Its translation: CASSEIGGDGYTF.

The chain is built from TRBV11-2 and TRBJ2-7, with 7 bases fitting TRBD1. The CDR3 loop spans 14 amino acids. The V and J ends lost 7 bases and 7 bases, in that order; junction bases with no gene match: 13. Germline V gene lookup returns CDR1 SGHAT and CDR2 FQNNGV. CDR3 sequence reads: CASTPDRRVGEQYF. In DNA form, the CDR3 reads TGTGCCAGCACCCCGGACAGGCGGGTCGGAGAGCAGTACTTC.

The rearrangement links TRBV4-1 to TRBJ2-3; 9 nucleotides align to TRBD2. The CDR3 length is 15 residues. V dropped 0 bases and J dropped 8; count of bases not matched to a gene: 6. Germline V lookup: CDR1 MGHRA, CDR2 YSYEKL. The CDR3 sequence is CASSQERGGLITQYF. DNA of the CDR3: TGCGCCAGCAGCCAAGAGCGGGGGGGGCTGATTACGCAGTATTTT.

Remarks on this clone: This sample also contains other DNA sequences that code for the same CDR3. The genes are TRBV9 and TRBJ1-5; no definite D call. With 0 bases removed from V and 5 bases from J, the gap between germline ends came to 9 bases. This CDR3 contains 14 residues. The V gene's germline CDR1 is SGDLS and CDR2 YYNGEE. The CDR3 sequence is CASSVGLEDQPQHF. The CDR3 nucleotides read TGTGCCAGCAGCGTAGGCTTGGAGGATCAGCCCCAGCATTTT.

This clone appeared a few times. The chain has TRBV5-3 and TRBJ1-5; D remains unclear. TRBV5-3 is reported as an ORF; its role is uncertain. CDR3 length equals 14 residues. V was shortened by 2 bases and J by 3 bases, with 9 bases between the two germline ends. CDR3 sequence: CARSFFHPNQPQHF. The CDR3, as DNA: TGTGCCAGAAGCTTTTTCCACCCCAATCAGCCCCAGCATTTT.

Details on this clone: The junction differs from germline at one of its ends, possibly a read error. CDR3 bases: TGTGCCTGCAGCTCCGTGAGGGGCTACAATGAGCAGTTCTTC. Encoded protein: CACSSVRGYNEQFF. The chain uses TRBV2 and TRBJ2-1; D is perhaps TRBD1 or TRBD2 (5 bases each). Germline values: CDR1 SNHLY, CDR2 FYNNEI. This CDR3 contains 14 residues.

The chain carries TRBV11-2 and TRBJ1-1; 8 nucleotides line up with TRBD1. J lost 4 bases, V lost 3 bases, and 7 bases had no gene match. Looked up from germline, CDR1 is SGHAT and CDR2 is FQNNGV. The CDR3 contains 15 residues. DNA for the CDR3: TGTGCCAGCAGCTTCTTTGGACAGGGAGGCACTGAAGCTTTCTTT. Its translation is CASSFFGQGGTEAFF.

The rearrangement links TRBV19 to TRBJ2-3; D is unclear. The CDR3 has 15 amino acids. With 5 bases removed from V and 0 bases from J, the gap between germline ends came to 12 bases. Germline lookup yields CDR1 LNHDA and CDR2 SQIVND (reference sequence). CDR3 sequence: CASSLDGSSTDTQYF. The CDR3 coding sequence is TGTGCCAGTAGTCTGGACGGATCTAGCACAGATACGCAGTATTTT.

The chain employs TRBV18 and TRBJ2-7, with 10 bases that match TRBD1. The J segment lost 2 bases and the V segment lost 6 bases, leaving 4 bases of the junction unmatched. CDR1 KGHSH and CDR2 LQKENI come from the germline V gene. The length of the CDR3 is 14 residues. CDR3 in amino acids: CASSGTGVAYEQYF. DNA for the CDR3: TGTGCCAGCTCCGGGACAGGGGTGGCCTACGAGCAGTACTTC. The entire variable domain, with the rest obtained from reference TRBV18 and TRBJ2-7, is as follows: NAGVMQNPRHLVRRRGQEARLRCSPMKGHSHVYWYRQLPEEGLKFMVYLQKENIIDESGMPKERFSAEFPKEGPSILRIQQVVRGDSAAYFCASSGTGVAYEQYFGPGTRLTVT.

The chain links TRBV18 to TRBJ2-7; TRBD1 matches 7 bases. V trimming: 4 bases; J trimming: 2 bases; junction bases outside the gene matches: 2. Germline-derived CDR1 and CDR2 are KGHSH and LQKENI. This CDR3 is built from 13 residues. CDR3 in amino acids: CASSRQGTYEQYF. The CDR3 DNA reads TGTGCCAGCTCACGACAGGGTACCTACGAGCAGTACTTC.

The CDR3 nucleotides read TGTGCCAGCAGCCACGAACAGGGTGAGCAGTTCTTC. This translates into CASSHEQGEQFF. The J gene is TRBJ2-1, the V gene TRBV4-2, with D maybe TRBD1 (6 bases). The CDR3 runs 12 residues. V lost 3 bases and J lost 9, with 9 bases in between. CDR1 LGHNA and CDR2 YNFKEQ come from the germline V gene.

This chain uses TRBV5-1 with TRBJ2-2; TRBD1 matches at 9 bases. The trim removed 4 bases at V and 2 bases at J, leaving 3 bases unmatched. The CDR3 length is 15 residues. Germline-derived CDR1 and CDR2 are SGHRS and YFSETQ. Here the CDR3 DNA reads TGCGCCAGCAGCAAGGGACAGGGTAACACCGGGGAGCTGTTTTTT. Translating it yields CASSKGQGNTGELFF.

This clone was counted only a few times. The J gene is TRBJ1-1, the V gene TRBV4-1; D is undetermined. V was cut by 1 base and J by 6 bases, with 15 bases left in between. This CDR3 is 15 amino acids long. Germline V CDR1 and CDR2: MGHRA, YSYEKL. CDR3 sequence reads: CASSQAPLRISEAFF. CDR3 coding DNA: TGCGCCAGCAGCCAAGCCCCCCTGAGGATATCTGAAGCTTTCTTT.

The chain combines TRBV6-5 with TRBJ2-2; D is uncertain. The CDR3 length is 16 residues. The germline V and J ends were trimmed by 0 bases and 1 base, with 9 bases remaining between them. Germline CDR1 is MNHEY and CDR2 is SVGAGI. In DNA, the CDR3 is TGTGCCAGCAGTTACTCGAGGTCCATGAACACCGGGGAGCTGTTTTTT. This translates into CASSYSRSMNTGELFF.

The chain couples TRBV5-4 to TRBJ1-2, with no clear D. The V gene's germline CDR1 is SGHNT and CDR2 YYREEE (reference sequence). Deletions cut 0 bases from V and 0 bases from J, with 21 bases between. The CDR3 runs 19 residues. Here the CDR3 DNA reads TGTGCCAGCAGCTTGGGGGTCCCGTGGGAAGACGAGTCTAACTATGGCTACACCTTC. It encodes CASSLGVPWEDESNYGYTF.